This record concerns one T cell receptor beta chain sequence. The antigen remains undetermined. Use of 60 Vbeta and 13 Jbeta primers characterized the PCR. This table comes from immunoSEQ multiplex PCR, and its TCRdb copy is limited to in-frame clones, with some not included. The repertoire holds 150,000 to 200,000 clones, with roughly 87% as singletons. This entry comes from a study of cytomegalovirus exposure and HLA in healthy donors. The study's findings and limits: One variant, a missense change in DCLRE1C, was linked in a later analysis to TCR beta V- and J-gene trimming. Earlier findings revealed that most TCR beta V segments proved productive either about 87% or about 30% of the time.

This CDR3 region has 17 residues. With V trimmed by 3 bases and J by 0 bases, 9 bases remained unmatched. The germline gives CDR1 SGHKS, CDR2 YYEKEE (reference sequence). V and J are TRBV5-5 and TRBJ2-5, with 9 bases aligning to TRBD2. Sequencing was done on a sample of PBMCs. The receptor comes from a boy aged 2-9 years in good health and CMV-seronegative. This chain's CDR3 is CASSSRASGTDQETQYF. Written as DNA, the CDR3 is TGTGCCAGCAGCTCAAGGGCTAGCGGGACGGACCAAGAGACCCAGTACTTC.